These 23 T cell receptor beta chains originate from one sample sequenced in a study of shared T cell receptors in the human thymus. Assay used: immunoSEQ multiplex PCR; TCRdb lists only in-frame clones, some missing. The repertoire includes about 380,000 clones, 95% of them detected once, and 0.015% to 0.02% sits in the top ten. The sequenced sample consisted of thymocytes. The receptor set was obtained from a human donor.

The chain couples TRBV4-3 to TRBJ2-1, with 8 nucleotides matching TRBD2. Per germline, CDR1 LGHNA and CDR2 YSLEER. The V and J ends lost 3 bases and 2 bases, in that order; junction bases with no gene match: 9. The length of the CDR3 is 17 residues. CDR3: CASSQARSGIPYNEQFF. For the CDR3, the DNA is TGCGCCAGCAGCCAGGCCCGTAGCGGGATCCCCTACAATGAGCAGTTCTTC.

The chain combines TRBV2 with TRBJ2-1; TRBD2 matches at 11 bases. V lost 11 bases, J lost 6 bases, and 33 bases stayed unmatched. Germline CDR1 SNHLY, CDR2 FYNNEI. CDR3 length: 22 residues. CDR3 coding DNA: TGTGCCGGCGGGCCGGAACACGGGCGCCCACCGACTAGCGGGATTGTCGTCAATGAGCAGTTCTTC. Encoded protein: CAGGPEHGRPPTSGIVVNEQFF.

This clone showed up just once. The V call is TRBV12-5, the J call TRBJ1-3; D not certain. V gave up 3 bases and J gave up 7 bases, with 7 bases separating them. Germline CDR1 LGHNT, CDR2 FRNRAP. The CDR3 has 12 amino acids. The DNA of the CDR3 is TGTGCTAGTGGTTTATGGGGTAACACCATATATTTT. Residues: CASGLWGNTIYF. Full variable domain (remainder filled in from reference TRBV12-5 and TRBJ1-3): DARVTQTPRHKVTEMGQEVTMRCQPILGHNTVFWYRQTMMQGLELLAYFRNRAPLDDSGMPKDRFSAEMPDATLATLKIQPSEPRDSAVYFCASGLWGNTIYFGEGSWLTVV.

The chain joins TRBV6-5 to TRBJ1-2, with D possibly being TRBD1 (5 bases). Germline-derived CDR1 and CDR2 are MNHEY and SVGAGI. This CDR3 has 16 residues. Trimming pared 8 bases from V and 4 bases from J, leaving 23 bases between. Here the CDR3 DNA reads TGTGCCAGCCGTTTTACTTCCCGGGGCAGCCTCTATGGCTACACCTTC. Protein sequence: CASRFTSRGSLYGYTF.

This chain joins TRBV10-2 and TRBJ2-1, with 8 bases that match TRBD1. The CDR3 sequence is 16 residues long. The germline gives CDR1 WSHSY, CDR2 SAAADI. The V segment lost 0 bases and the J segment 9 bases; nucleotides outside the gene matches: 10. The CDR3, as DNA: TGCGCCAGCAGTGAGTCGAGCAGGGGGCGGGACGGTGAGCAGTTCTTC. The encoded protein is CASSESSRGRDGEQFF.

The chain carries TRBV2 and TRBJ1-2, with D possibly being TRBD1 (5 bases). The CDR3 runs 11 residues. Germline CDR1 SNHLY, CDR2 FYNNEI. Between the trimmed V and J ends, which lost 7 bases and 14 bases, there was a span of 17 bases. DNA of the CDR3: TGTGCCAGCAATCGACAGAGGGCCGAAACCTTC. Its translation: CASNRQRAETF.

V is TRBV6-6 and J is TRBJ2-3; possible D gene TRBD2, 6 bases. The CDR3 runs 15 residues. V gave up 4 bases and J gave up 2 bases, with 13 bases separating them. The V gene's germline CDR1 is MNHNY and CDR2 SVGAGI (reference sequence). This chain's CDR3 is CASSSVRRDTDTQYF. CDR3 nucleotides: TGTGCCAGCAGTTCAGTTAGGCGGGACACAGATACGCAGTATTTT.

The chain couples TRBV30 to TRBJ2-3, with TRBD2 identical over 9 bases. The CDR3 loop spans 20 amino acids. Germline V CDR1 and CDR2: GTSNPN, SVGIG (reference sequence). Trimming cost V 6 bases and J 1 base; bases outside gene matches: 23. The CDR3 loop is CACLRLGASGKPHGTDTQYF. The CDR3 DNA sequence: TGTGCCTGCCTCAGACTTGGTGCTAGCGGGAAGCCCCACGGCACAGATACGCAGTATTTT.

This sequence joins TRBV30 and TRBJ1-2, with 8 bases identical to TRBD1. V was clipped by 5 bases and J by 4 bases; unmatched bases: 6. This CDR3 region has 13 residues. The V gene's germline CDR1 is GTSNPN and CDR2 SVGIG (reference sequence). The CDR3 protein is CAWFSDRGYGYTF. CDR3 bases: TGTGCCTGGTTTTCTGACAGGGGCTATGGCTACACCTTC.

The rearrangement joins TRBV10-3 to TRBJ1-5, with a possible D match to TRBD1 (5 bases). Looked up from germline, CDR1 is ENHRY and CDR2 is SYGVKD. Trimming stripped 0 bases from V and 4 bases from J, with 10 bases between. The length of the CDR3 is 15 residues. The CDR3 loop is CAISESGGTNQPQHF. The CDR3 DNA reads as TGTGCCATCAGTGAGTCAGGAGGGACTAATCAGCCCCAGCATTTT.

The chain links TRBV15 to TRBJ1-1, with D unresolved. Germline loops: CDR1 LNHNV, CDR2 YYDKDF (reference sequence). The CDR3 has 14 residues. Trimming took 3 bases from V and 1 from J, leaving 9 bases between them. The DNA of the CDR3 is TGTGCCACCAGCAGTGGAGGGCCGAACACTGAAGCTTTCTTT. As protein: CATSSGGPNTEAFF.

This chain connects TRBV19 to TRBJ2-5, with TRBD1 identical over 9 bases. CDR1 and CDR2 (germline): LNHDA, SQIVND (reference sequence). This CDR3 is 16 amino acids long. J was trimmed by 4 bases and V by 3 bases; bases with no gene match: 9. The CDR3 loop reads CASSILPGQGRETQYF. The CDR3, as DNA: TGTGCCAGTAGTATCCTTCCGGGACAGGGAAGAGAGACCCAGTACTTC. Looking up the rest from reference TRBV19 and TRBJ2-5 gives the full variable domain: DGGITQSPKYLFRKEGQNVTLSCEQNLNHDAMYWYRQDPGQGLRLIYYSQIVNDFQKGDIAEGYSVSREKKESFPLTVTSAQKNPTAFYLCASSILPGQGRETQYFGPGTRLLVL.

The sample holds one count of this clone. The chain carries TRBV21-1 and TRBJ2-1; TRBD2, the D gene given by the table, was not confirmed from the DNA. TRBV21-1 is shown as a pseudogene. The CDR3 sequence is 16 residues long. The CDR3 here is CASSKYPRGRAGEQFF. The CDR3 DNA reads as TGTGCCAGCAGCAAATACCCGCGCGGGAGGGCCGGTGAGCAGTTCTTC.

This clone was detected once. The chain has TRBV7-2 and TRBJ2-1, with D uncertain. CDR3 length equals 15 residues. V was cut by 0 bases and J by 5 bases, with 11 bases left in between. Germline CDR1 is SGHTA and CDR2 is FQGNSA. In DNA, the CDR3 is TGTGCCAGCAGCTTAGCGATCAAACCCCACAATGAGCAGTTCTTC. Translation: CASSLAIKPHNEQFF.

V gene TRBV28 combines with J gene TRBJ2-7, with 9 bases identical to TRBD1. This CDR3 contains 16 residues. The J segment lost 4 bases and the V segment lost 5 bases, leaving 12 bases of the junction unmatched. Germline CDR1 and CDR2: MDHEN and SYDVKM. CDR3 in DNA: TGTGCCAGCAGTACACCCCGGGACAGGGAGAGTTACGAGCAGTACTTC. It codes for CASSTPRDRESYEQYF.

The rearrangement uses TRBV7-9 and TRBJ2-5; 14 nucleotides agree with TRBD2. Germline loops: CDR1 SEHNR, CDR2 FQNEAQ (reference sequence). The trim removed 4 bases at V and 4 bases at J, leaving 11 bases unmatched. The CDR3 loop spans 18 amino acids. CDR3 sequence reads: CASSSRTGTSGRRETQYF. DNA of the CDR3: TGTGCCAGCAGCTCTCGTACCGGGACTAGCGGGAGAAGAGAGACCCAGTACTTC.

This chain connects TRBV27 to TRBJ2-7; weak D call: TRBD2 (5 bases). Germline loops: CDR1 MNHEY, CDR2 SMNVEV (reference sequence). Trimming took off 4 bases at V and 4 bases at J, with 23 bases between the two ends. The CDR3 totals 17 residues. The CDR3 protein is CASSSIANTGNRYEQYF. DNA of the CDR3: TGTGCCAGCAGTTCCATTGCGAACACCGGGAACCGATACGAGCAGTACTTC.

The chain uses TRBV27 and TRBJ2-7; 8 nucleotides match TRBD1. Germline V gives CDR1 MNHEY, CDR2 SMNVEV (reference sequence). The length of the CDR3 is 14 residues. The V gene end was trimmed by 10 bases and the J gene end by 1 base; junction bases not matched to a gene: 9. This CDR3 is CATRRQGASYEQYF. The CDR3 DNA is TGTGCCACCAGGCGGCAGGGGGCATCCTACGAGCAGTACTTC.

V and J are TRBV5-1 and TRBJ2-3; D is unclear. The V gene lost 0 bases and the J gene lost 2 bases, with 10 bases spanning the gap. The CDR3 spans 15 residues. CDR1 SGHRS and CDR2 YFSETQ come from the germline V gene. The CDR3 reads CASSLDATNTDTQYF. The CDR3 region has the DNA TGCGCCAGCAGCTTGGATGCGACAAACACAGATACGCAGTATTTT. The full variable domain, its missing parts supplied by reference TRBV5-1 and TRBJ2-3, is KAGVTQTPRYLIKTRGQQVTLSCSPISGHRSVSWYQQTPGQGLQFLFEYFSETQRNKGNFPGRFSGRQFSNSRSEMNVSTLELGDSALYLCASSLDATNTDTQYFGPGTRLTVL.

The V and J genes are TRBV7-2 and TRBJ2-3; D ambiguous. The length of the CDR3 is 16 residues. V lost 5 bases to trimming and J lost 2 bases, with 17 bases between them. Germline V CDR1 and CDR2: SGHTA, FQGNSA. The CDR3 loop is CASSPHRPNLTDTQYF. In DNA form, the CDR3 reads TGTGCCAGCAGCCCTCATCGGCCAAATCTCACAGATACGCAGTATTTT.

This clone occurred once. The chain uses TRBV14 and TRBJ1-1; D call uncertain. The germline CDR1 and CDR2 sequences are SGHDN and FVKESK. This CDR3 comprises 16 residues. Trimming stripped 0 bases from V and 5 bases from J, with 16 bases between. The CDR3 bases are TGTGCCAGCAGCCAAGAAAAGAGGAGGGCTGGTACTGAAGCTTTCTTT. Translating it yields CASSQEKRRAGTEAFF. Full variable domain (outside the CDR3, taken from reference TRBV14 and TRBJ1-1): EAGVTQFPSHSVIEKGQTVTLRCDPISGHDNLYWYRRVMGKEIKFLLHFVKESKQDESGMPNNRFLAERTGGTYSTLKVQPAELEDSGVYFCASSQEKRRAGTEAFFGQGTRLTVV.

This clone is a singleton in its sample. V and J are TRBV27 and TRBJ1-3; 8 bases agree with TRBD1. CDR3 length: 20 residues. The germline V gene has CDR1 MNHEY and CDR2 SMNVEV (reference sequence). J lost 0 bases, V lost 6 bases, and 19 bases had no gene match. As DNA, the CDR3 is TGTGCCAGCAGCCCCTCAACCGGGACAGGTTATTCACGCTCTGGAAACACCATATATTTT. It translates to CASSPSTGTGYSRSGNTIYF.

The chain is built from TRBV28 and TRBJ2-3; 11 nucleotides line up with TRBD2. Germline values: CDR1 MDHEN, CDR2 SYDVKM. Trimming cost V 5 bases and J 3 bases; bases outside gene matches: 16. The CDR3 has 19 residues. CDR3 bases: TGTGCCAGCAGTAGACCGGGACTAGCGGCCCAAGATGGAACAGATACGCAGTATTTT. Translation gives CASSRPGLAAQDGTDTQYF.